This T cell receptor beta chain was found in a study of T cell repertoires in cytomegalovirus infection. Turning to the study itself: Through public TCR beta signatures, both CMV infection and matching HLA type were indicated. Study conclusions and caveats: Cumulative frequency of public TCR beta families picked out carriers of CMV plus the relevant HLA. HLA-C-restricted CMV-specific TCR beta clonotypes prevailed in the ex vivo response.

V was clipped by 0 bases and J by 6 bases, with 15 bases between them. In germline, CDR1 is LGHNA, CDR2 YSLEER. CDR3 length: 16 amino acids. Details on this clonotype: The target antigen is unknown.

TCRdb fed the reads into MiXCR, producing one record per CDR3 protein. Of more than 150,000 distinct CDR3 sequences in the sample, under 25% are singletons; the top ten hold about 3%. The specimen was PBMCs. This receptor was obtained from a human donor in good health (CMV status not recorded). Some clones in this sample may be carry-over from other donors' samples. The chain uses TRBV4-3 and TRBJ2-1; D is ambiguous. The CDR3 sequence is CASSQDFGRNSNEQFF. Written as DNA, the CDR3 is TGCGCCAGCAGCCAAGACTTTGGCCGAAACAGCAATGAGCAGTTCTTC.